The next 19 T cell receptor beta chains were all read from a single sample in a study of Tregs in tolerant kidney transplant recipients (dated by TCRdb to about 2019). The library was produced with the immunoSEQ multiplex PCR assay. Drawn from immuneACCESS, this table holds only the in-frame rearrangements with V and J called that TCRdb kept. Clones are partly lost; checked studies trace under half to an unresolved V gene and leave the rest unexplained. The table for this sample lists 84,000 or so clones; roughly 93% of them were counted only once. The top ten clones comprise roughly 1.7% of the sample. The transplants used related donors along with nonmyeloablative bone marrow transplantation, and in the human trials mixed chimerism was transient. Sequences were derived from CD4+ T cells from blood (PBMCs), sampled 12 months after the transplant. The receptors were sampled from a human patient who received a combined kidney and bone marrow transplant. Following a transplant, some T cells may be graft donor cells, not patient cells.

This chain joins TRBV11-3 and TRBJ2-7; D might be TRBD2 (5 bases). CDR1 is SGHNT and CDR2 is YENEEA in the germline V gene. CDR3 size: 14 residues. Trimming shortened V by 5 bases and J by 0 bases, and 11 bases separated the two germline ends. The CDR3 bases are TGTGCCAGCAGCATCCTCGGGGACTCCTACGAGCAGTACTTC. It translates to CASSILGDSYEQYF. Full variable domain (missing parts from reference TRBV11-3 and TRBJ2-7): EAGVVQSPRYKIIEKKQPVAFWCNPISGHNTLYWYLQNLGQGPELLIRYENEEAVDDSQLPKDRFSAERLKGVDSTLKIQPAELGDSAVYLCASSILGDSYEQYFGPGTRLTVT.

CDR3: CASSLGGYQIAKNIQYF. The CDR3 nucleotides read TGTGCCAGCAGCTTAGGAGGTTATCAAATAGCCAAAAACATTCAGTACTTC. The chain uses TRBV11-2 and TRBJ2-4; D is uncertain. The V gene's germline CDR1 is SGHAT and CDR2 FQNNGV. CDR3 length: 17 residues. Trimming shortened V by 1 base and J by 0 bases, and 13 bases separated the two germline ends.

The chain couples TRBV19 to TRBJ2-3; D is perhaps TRBD1 (6 bases). Germline V gene sequence: CDR1 LNHDA, CDR2 SQIVND (reference sequence). V was trimmed by 3 bases and J by 1 base, leaving 8 bases between them. The CDR3 has 14 residues. As DNA, the CDR3 is TGTGCCAGTAGTATTTCAGGGGGCACAGATACGCAGTATTTT. This gives the protein CASSISGGTDTQYF.

The chain links TRBV18 to TRBJ2-7; D may be TRBD1 (5 bases). Looked up from germline, CDR1 is KGHSH and CDR2 is LQKENI. The CDR3 spans 15 residues. V shed 3 bases and J shed 3 bases, with 15 bases lying between them. The CDR3 sequence: CASSPSADTYYEQYF. CDR3 DNA: TGTGCCAGCTCACCGTCCGCGGACACCTACTACGAGCAGTACTTC.

The gene calls are TRBV5-1 and TRBJ2-4, with D possibly being TRBD1 (5 bases). The germline V gene encodes CDR1 SGHRS and CDR2 YFSETQ. This CDR3 spans 15 amino acids. V shed 4 bases and J shed 1 base, with 12 bases lying between them. CDR3 protein: CASSPVDTAKNIQYF. CDR3 sequence (DNA): TGCGCCAGCAGCCCTGTGGACACCGCCAAAAACATTCAGTACTTC. The whole variable domain, remainder taken from reference TRBV5-1 and TRBJ2-4, is KAGVTQTPRYLIKTRGQQVTLSCSPISGHRSVSWYQQTPGQGLQFLFEYFSETQRNKGNFPGRFSGRQFSNSRSEMNVSTLELGDSALYLCASSPVDTAKNIQYFGAGTRLSVL.

The V gene is TRBV6-5, the J gene TRBJ1-3, with D possibly matching TRBD1 (5 bases). The length of the CDR3 is 15 residues. V gave up 6 bases and J gave up 2 bases, with 14 bases separating them. Germline-derived CDR1 and CDR2 are MNHEY and SVGAGI. As DNA, the CDR3 is TGTGCCAGCAGCCCCGTTTTCAGGGCTGGAAACACCATATATTTT. Translation: CASSPVFRAGNTIYF.

The V call is TRBV28, the J call TRBJ1-6, with D possibly matching TRBD1 (5 bases). Trimming left V 1 base short and J 5 bases short, with 9 bases between. The CDR3 consists of 15 residues. Germline CDR1 is MDHEN and CDR2 is SYDVKM. CDR3 amino acids: CASSLFARDNSPLHF. CDR3 nucleotide sequence: TGTGCCAGCAGTTTATTTGCCAGGGATAATTCACCCCTCCACTTT.

About this clone: Other DNA sequences within the sample encode an identical CDR3. V is TRBV30 and J is TRBJ1-6; TRBD1 agrees at 9 bases. Looked up from germline, CDR1 is GTSNPN and CDR2 is SVGIG (reference sequence). This CDR3 is built from 16 residues. The ends lost 7 bases at V and 3 bases at J; junction bases unmatched: 10. The CDR3 DNA sequence: TGTGCCTACAGCACAGGGGGCCTAGACTATAATTCACCCCTCCACTTT. This codes for CAYSTGGLDYNSPLHF. The complete variable domain, with remaining parts taken from reference TRBV30 and TRBJ1-6, reads SQTIHQWPATLVQPVGSPLSLECTVEGTSNPNLYWYRQAAGRGLQLLFYSVGIGQISSEVPQNLSASRPQDRQFILSSKKLLLSDSGFYLCAYSTGGLDYNSPLHFGNGTRLTVT.

V and J are TRBV6-1 and TRBJ1-5, with D possibly being TRBD1 (5 bases). V gave up 4 bases and J gave up 2 bases, with 12 bases separating them. This CDR3 has 15 amino acids. The V gene's germline CDR1 is MNHNS and CDR2 SASEGT. The CDR3, as DNA: TGTGCCAGCAGTGCCCCAGGGTCAGGCAATCAGCCCCAGCATTTT. It is translated as CASSAPGSGNQPQHF.

The CDR3 DNA is TGTGCCTGGAGTGTACGTCTAGCCACAGATACGCAGTATTTT. Translated: CAWSVRLATDTQYF. This chain links TRBV30 with TRBJ2-3, with D maybe TRBD2 (5 bases). The CDR3 is 14 amino acids. V was shortened by 0 bases and J by 2 bases, with 9 bases between the two germline ends. CDR1 is GTSNPN, CDR2 SVGIG, per germline (reference sequence).

The CDR3 is CASSRRTGRTGELFF. CDR3 in DNA: TGTGCCAGCAGCCGTCGGACAGGGCGGACCGGGGAGCTGTTTTTT. This chain joins TRBV11-3 and TRBJ2-2; 8 bases line up with TRBD1. Germline V gene data show CDR1 as SGHNT and CDR2 as YENEEA. The junction had 7 bases not matched to a gene; V was cut back by 5 bases and J by 5 bases. The CDR3 extends over 15 amino acids.

The chain has TRBV27 and TRBJ2-7; 8 positions match TRBD2. Per germline, CDR1 MNHEY and CDR2 SMNVEV (reference sequence). CDR3 size: 14 residues. Trimming removed 6 bases from V and 2 bases from J; junction bases left unmatched: 6. CDR3 sequence reads: CASSRGGRTYEQYF. For the CDR3, the DNA is TGTGCCAGCAGCCGCGGGGGGCGAACCTACGAGCAGTACTTC.

This clone was seen only once. The chain couples TRBV28 to TRBJ1-2; TRBD1 aligns across 10 bases. The trim removed 5 bases at V and 6 bases at J, leaving 15 bases unmatched. CDR1 is MDHEN and CDR2 is SYDVKM in the germline V gene. This CDR3 has 17 residues. CDR3 loop: CASSQAHLTGGADGYTF. The CDR3 DNA is TGTGCCAGCAGTCAAGCCCATCTGACAGGGGGCGCCGATGGCTACACCTTC.

The V gene is TRBV5-1, the J gene TRBJ2-1; 9 nucleotides line up with TRBD2. This CDR3 is built from 14 residues. Looked up from germline, CDR1 is SGHRS and CDR2 is YFSETQ. V dropped 0 bases and J dropped 9; count of bases not matched to a gene: 4. Here the CDR3 reads CASSLDGTSFEQFF. The DNA for the CDR3 is TGCGCCAGCAGCTTGGACGGGACTAGCTTTGAGCAGTTCTTC.

This clone was counted only a few times. The J gene is TRBJ2-3, the V gene TRBV27; maybe TRBD2 (5 bases). The germline gives CDR1 MNHEY, CDR2 SMNVEV (reference sequence). The CDR3 consists of 13 residues. With 5 bases removed from V and 5 bases from J, the gap between germline ends came to 11 bases. The CDR3 loop reads CASSPRRGDTQYF. The CDR3 region has the DNA TGTGCCAGCAGTCCCCGCCGGGGAGATACGCAGTATTTT.

The rearrangement joins TRBV28 to TRBJ2-3; tentative D call: TRBD2 (5 bases). The CDR3 loop spans 12 amino acids. Trimming removed 7 bases at V and 8 bases at J, with 13 bases between. The germline gives CDR1 MDHEN, CDR2 SYDVKM. The CDR3 nucleotides read TGTGCCAGCATGGTACCCGGAGGTACGCAGTATTTT. This sequence encodes CASMVPGGTQYF.

This clone was picked up a small number of times. The V and J genes are TRBV23-1 and TRBJ2-5; no clear D gene. TRBV23-1 is classed as an ORF, of uncertain function. The CDR3 is 14 amino acids. Trimming took 4 bases from V and 4 from J, leaving 13 bases between them. The CDR3 region is CASSPPRMRETQYF. The CDR3 DNA sequence: TGCGCCAGCAGTCCCCCGCGGATGCGAGAGACCCAGTACTTC.

The J gene is TRBJ1-1, the V gene TRBV18; D remains unclear. Trimming pared 1 base from V and 1 base from J, leaving 7 bases between. Germline CDR1 is KGHSH and CDR2 is LQKENI. The CDR3 sequence is 14 residues long. The CDR3 protein is CASSPQTQNTEAFF. CDR3 in DNA: TGTGCCAGCTCACCACAGACACAGAACACTGAAGCTTTCTTT.

V gene TRBV5-4 combines with J gene TRBJ1-5; the D gene is possibly TRBD1 (6 bases). Germline V CDR1 and CDR2: SGHNT, YYREEE (reference sequence). Trimming cost V 0 bases and J 4 bases, with 11 bases left between them. CDR3 length: 15 residues. The CDR3 region is CASSLGVGANQPQHF. CDR3 nucleotides: TGTGCCAGCAGCTTGGGTGTGGGGGCTAATCAGCCCCAGCATTTT.